This TCR beta chain derives from a study of breast tumors, draining lymph nodes, adjacent tissues. The V gene lost 10 bases and the J gene lost 0 bases, with 8 bases spanning the gap. CDR1 is MNHNS and CDR2 is SASEGT in the germline V gene. The CDR3 totals 12 residues. Axillary draining lymph nodes of breast cancer patients supplied the node samples. Study findings and constraints: Tumors had less TCR diversity than lymph nodes, more than nontumor tissue.

TCRdb passed the multiplex PCR reads through MiXCR, listing each CDR3 protein once. The sample lists 200,000 to 250,000 distinct CDR3 sequences, under 40% occurring once. A word on this clonotype: What it binds is unknown.

The sequence was obtained from a female donor with breast cancer. Some clones in this sample may be carry-over from other donors' samples. The genes are TRBV6-1 and TRBJ2-3; D gene uncertain. Sequenced: axillary lymph node tissue. The CDR3 is CATTGSTDTQYF. The CDR3 nucleotides are TGTGCCACTACCGGGAGCACAGATACGCAGTATTTT.